This T cell receptor (beta chain) was identified during a study of T cell repertoires in cytomegalovirus infection. Study findings and constraints: Adding up the frequency of public TCR beta families identified people who carried CMV plus the relevant HLA.

The CDR3 extends over 13 amino acids. CDR1 SGHDT and CDR2 YYEEEE come from the germline V gene. Trimming removed 2 bases from V and 13 bases from J; junction bases left unmatched: 9. TCRdb independently ran MiXCR on the reads; one entry per CDR3 protein. The sample records around 130,000 distinct CDR3 sequences, 7.5% to 9% being singletons. This clonotype occurred a few times. Its target is unknown. Sequenced sample: PBMCs. The receptor was derived from a human donor in good health (CMV status not recorded). Some clones in this sample may be carry-over from other donors' samples. The chain employs TRBV5-6 and TRBJ1-5, with TRBD1 matching over 7 bases. CDR3 in DNA: TGTGCCAGCAGCTTTGCCCTAGGGACAGAGCAGCATTTT. It specifies CASSFALGTEQHF.